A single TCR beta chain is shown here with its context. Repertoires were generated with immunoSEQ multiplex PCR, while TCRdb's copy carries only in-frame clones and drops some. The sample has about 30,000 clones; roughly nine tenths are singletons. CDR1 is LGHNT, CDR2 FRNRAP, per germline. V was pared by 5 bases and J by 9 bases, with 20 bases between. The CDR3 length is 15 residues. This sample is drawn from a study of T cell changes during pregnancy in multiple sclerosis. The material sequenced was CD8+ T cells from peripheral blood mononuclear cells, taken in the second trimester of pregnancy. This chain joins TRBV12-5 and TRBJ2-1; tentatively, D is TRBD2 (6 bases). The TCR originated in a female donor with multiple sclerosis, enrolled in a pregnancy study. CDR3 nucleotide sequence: TGTGCTAGTGGTATGCCGGGACTGACTCCCTCTGAGCAGTTCTTC. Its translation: CASGMPGLTPSEQFF. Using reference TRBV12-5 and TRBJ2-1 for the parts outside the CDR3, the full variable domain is DARVTQTPRHKVTEMGQEVTMRCQPILGHNTVFWYRQTMMQGLELLAYFRNRAPLDDSGMPKDRFSAEMPDATLATLKIQPSEPRDSAVYFCASGMPGLTPSEQFFGPGTRLTVL.